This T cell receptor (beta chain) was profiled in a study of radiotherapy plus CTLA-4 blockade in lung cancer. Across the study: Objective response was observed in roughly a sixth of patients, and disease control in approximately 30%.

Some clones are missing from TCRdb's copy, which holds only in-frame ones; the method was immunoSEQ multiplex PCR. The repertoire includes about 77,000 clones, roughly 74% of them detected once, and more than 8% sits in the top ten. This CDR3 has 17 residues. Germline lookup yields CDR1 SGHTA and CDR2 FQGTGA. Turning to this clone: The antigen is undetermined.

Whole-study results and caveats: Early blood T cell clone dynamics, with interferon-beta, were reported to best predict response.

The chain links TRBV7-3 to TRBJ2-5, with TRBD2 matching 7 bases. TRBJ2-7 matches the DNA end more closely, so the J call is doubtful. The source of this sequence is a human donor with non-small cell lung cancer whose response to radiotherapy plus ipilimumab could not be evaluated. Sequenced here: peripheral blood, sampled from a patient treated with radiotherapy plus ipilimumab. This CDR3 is CASSLTWAGDVNYEQYF. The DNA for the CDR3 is TGTGCCAGCAGCTTAACATGGGCGGGAGACGTTAACTACGAGCAGTACTTC.